The present entry profiles one T cell receptor beta chain with its context. Which antigen it targets is not known. No qualities accompany the bases; no much larger clone lies one base away. This record comes from a study of control samples from healthy donors and cancer patients (dated by TCRdb to the early 2020s). The CDR3, from cysteine to phenylalanine, totals 12 residues. Only CDR3 DNA is held: 36 bases, read in frame from base 1. At the junction V is shortened by 6 bases and J by 3 bases, with 9 bases in between. CDR1 and CDR2 (MNHEY, SVGAGI) derive from the germline V gene. Library generation was performed with the immunoSEQ multiplex PCR assay. The source is immuneACCESS, and TCRdb retained only in-frame sequences with V and J called. Part of the clones is not carried over; for the studies checked, unresolved V genes explain less than half of this, and the remainder is unexplained. Across this sample there are fewer than 65,000 clones, with over 85% seen only once. The ten largest clones capture 1.5% to 2% of the sample.

This TCR was sampled from a middle-aged man with colorectal cancer. The chain was built from TRBV6-5 and TRBJ2-7, with TRBD1 tentatively as D gene (6 bases match). Sequencing used PBMCs. DNA sequence: TGTGCCAGCAGACAGGGTCGCTACGAGCAGTACTTC. This translates into CASRQGRYEQYF.